Below, 23 T cell receptor beta chains from the same sample are listed, as sequenced in a study of T cell responses to AZD1222 COVID-19 vaccine (dated by TCRdb to about 2021). Receptors were amplified or captured by the immunoSEQ multiplex PCR assay. Here the immuneACCESS table is served through TCRdb, limited to in-frame sequences with V and J called. Missing clones are a known gap in these copies; in checked studies unresolved V genes cover under half, and the rest lacks a known reason. The sample data list tens of thousands of clones, and roughly 91% of these were observed just once. The ten largest clonotypes hold 24% of the sample. This specimen's time point label, interpreted: baseline before first vaccination. This specimen consisted of peripheral blood, obtained on day 0 of AZD1222 vaccination. These receptors came from an adult in good health.

The V and J genes are TRBV7-3 and TRBJ2-7; D uncertain. There are 14 residues in the CDR3. Trimming pared 5 bases from V and 3 bases from J, leaving 14 bases between. Germline values: CDR1 SGHTA, CDR2 FQGTGA. CDR3 coding DNA: TGTGCCAGCAGCCCAACGACTGCCTTCTACGAGCAGTACTTC. As protein: CASSPTTAFYEQYF. Combining the CDR3 with reference TRBV7-3 and TRBJ2-7 gives the whole variable domain GAGVSQTPSNKVTEKGKYVELRCDPISGHTALYWYRQSLGQGPEFLIYFQGTGAADDSGLPNDRFFAVRPEGSVSTLKIQRTERGDSAVYLCASSPTTAFYEQYFGPGTRLTVT.

The CDR3 loop is CASSESTNYGYTF. In nucleotides, the CDR3 is TGTGCCAGCAGTGAATCTACTAACTATGGCTACACCTTC. The chain couples TRBV2 to TRBJ1-2, with D hard to call. The germline V gene encodes CDR1 SNHLY and CDR2 FYNNEI. The length of the CDR3 is 13 residues. With 2 bases removed from V and 0 bases from J, the gap between germline ends came to 4 bases. The entire variable domain, with the rest obtained from reference TRBV2 and TRBJ1-2, is as follows: EPEVTQTPSHQVTQMGQEVILRCVPISNHLYFYWYRQILGQKVEFLVSFYNNEISEKSEIFDDQFSVERPDGSNFTLKIRSTKLEDSAMYFCASSESTNYGYTFGSGTRLTVV.

This clone was seen a single time. V and J are TRBV7-3 and TRBJ2-1; D possibly uses TRBD1 or TRBD2 (5 bases each). The CDR3 spans 15 residues. Between the trimmed V and J ends, which lost 2 bases and 2 bases, there was a span of 10 bases. Germline V gene lookup returns CDR1 SGHTA and CDR2 FQGTGA. The CDR3 bases are TGTGCCAGCAGCTTAGGGACCGCCCCCTACAATGAGCAGTTCTTC. It yields the protein CASSLGTAPYNEQFF.

V usage is TRBV2 and J usage is TRBJ1-6, with TRBD1 matching 8 bases. The CDR3 length is 15 residues. Germline V lookup: CDR1 SNHLY, CDR2 FYNNEI. V gave up 4 bases and J gave up 9 bases; unmatched junction bases: 8. The CDR3 DNA reads as TGTGCCAGCAGTGTAGGACAGGGAGGTATTTCACCCCTCCACTTT. This encodes CASSVGQGGISPLHF.

The chain employs TRBV10-3 and TRBJ1-1; maybe TRBD1 (6 bases). Trimming stripped 11 bases from V and 1 base from J, with 20 bases between. The CDR3 length is 15 residues. CDR1 and CDR2 from the germline V gene are ENHRY and SYGVKD. The CDR3 here is CAVRDTVGANTEAFF. CDR3 coding DNA: TGTGCCGTAAGGGACACGGTTGGGGCGAACACTGAAGCTTTCTTT.

The rearrangement joins TRBV29-1 to TRBJ1-2; D remains unclear. Deletions cut 1 base from V and 3 bases from J, with 15 bases between. This CDR3 comprises 15 residues. Germline CDR1 reads SQVTM; CDR2 reads ANQGSEA. This CDR3 is CSVEASGSEYYGYTF. Written as DNA, the CDR3 is TGCAGCGTTGAAGCCTCGGGGTCTGAGTACTATGGCTACACCTTC.

For the CDR3, the DNA is TGTGCCAGCAGCCAATCGAGGACAGGGGGTATATCTGGAAACACCATATATTTT. Translation gives CASSQSRTGGISGNTIYF. The gene calls are TRBV3-1 (or the pseudogene TRBV3-2) and TRBJ1-3; 10 bases are a match to TRBD1. V gave up 2 bases and J gave up 1 base; unmatched junction bases: 8. Germline V gene sequence: CDR1 LGHDT, CDR2 YNNKEL (reference sequence). The CDR3 is made up of 18 amino acids.

The chain carries TRBV18 and TRBJ1-4; D is ambiguous. Germline assignment: CDR1 KGHSH and CDR2 LQKENI. V was pared by 3 bases and J by 7 bases, with 9 bases between. The CDR3 spans 13 residues. CDR3 sequence reads: CASSPGRSEKLFF. CDR3 coding DNA: TGTGCCAGCTCACCTGGTCGGAGTGAAAAACTGTTTTTT.

The rearrangement links TRBV5-4 to TRBJ2-1, with TRBD2 as a possible D gene (5 bases). V lost 0 bases, J lost 4 bases, and 8 bases lay in between. This CDR3 comprises 14 residues. The germline gives CDR1 SGHNT, CDR2 YYREEE (reference sequence). CDR3 residues: CASSLGTYYNEQFF. CDR3 sequence (DNA): TGTGCCAGCAGCTTGGGGACTTATTACAATGAGCAGTTCTTC. Filled out from reference TRBV5-4 and TRBJ2-1, the complete variable domain reads ETGVTQSPTHLIKTRGQQVTLRCSSQSGHNTVSWYQQALGQGPQFIFQYYREEENGRGNFPPRFSGLQFPNYSSELNVNALELDDSALYLCASSLGTYYNEQFFGPGTRLTVL.

The chain uses TRBV7-2 and TRBJ2-7; tentatively, D is TRBD1 (5 bases). Trimming left V 4 bases short and J 4 bases short, with 17 bases between. The CDR3 is 15 residues long. Germline CDR1 and CDR2: SGHTA and FQGNSA. CDR3 DNA: TGTGCCAGCAGCTCAGGCCTTCAGGGCAAATACGAGCAGTACTTC. It is translated as CASSSGLQGKYEQYF.

This clone appeared a single time. V is TRBV7-2 and J is TRBJ2-1, with TRBD2 identical over 10 bases. Germline V gives CDR1 SGHTA, CDR2 FQGNSA. CDR3 length: 15 amino acids. The V and J ends lost 2 bases and 9 bases, in that order; junction bases with no gene match: 7. CDR3 sequence: CASSLRLAGAAEQFF. DNA for the CDR3: TGTGCCAGCAGCTTACGGCTAGCGGGGGCGGCTGAGCAGTTCTTC. Complete variable domain (other parts from reference TRBV7-2 and TRBJ2-1): GAGVSQSPSNKVTEKGKDVELRCDPISGHTALYWYRQSLGQGLEFLIYFQGNSAPDKSGLPSDRFSAERTGGSVSTLTIQRTQQEDSAVYLCASSLRLAGAAEQFFGPGTRLTVL.

This clone was counted a few times. This rearrangement joins TRBV18 to TRBJ1-1; maybe TRBD1 (6 bases). This CDR3 has 13 amino acids. Trimming pared 8 bases from V and 4 bases from J, leaving 14 bases between. Looked up from germline, CDR1 is KGHSH and CDR2 is LQKENI. The CDR3 DNA reads TGTGCCAGCCAACAGGGCTCGGTCACTGAAGCTTTCTTT. Translating it yields CASQQGSVTEAFF.

J is TRBJ1-2 and V is TRBV27; TRBD1 is a possible D gene (6 bases). The CDR3 runs 14 residues. Germline V gene lookup returns CDR1 MNHEY and CDR2 SMNVEV (reference sequence). The V and J ends lost 7 bases and 2 bases respectively, with 14 bases between them. The CDR3 reads CASTSLGGNYGYTF. The CDR3 DNA is TGTGCCAGCACATCCCTGGGGGGCAACTATGGCTACACCTTC.

The CDR3 sequence: CAWTWRDRANSPLHF. CDR3 nucleotide sequence: TGTGCCTGGACCTGGAGGGACAGGGCTAATTCACCCCTCCACTTT. The chain has TRBV30 and TRBJ1-6, with 9 bases lining up with TRBD1. The germline gives CDR1 GTSNPN, CDR2 SVGIG (reference sequence). The ends lost 4 bases at V and 6 bases at J; junction bases unmatched: 7. The CDR3 sequence is 15 residues long.

The chain combines TRBV5-6 with TRBJ1-2, with D perhaps TRBD1 (6 bases). The length of the CDR3 is 12 residues. V lost 1 base and J lost 7, with 8 bases in between. Germline CDR1 SGHDT, CDR2 YYEEEE. The chain's CDR3 is CASSLTGLGYTF. The CDR3 DNA reads TGTGCCAGCAGCTTGACAGGGCTTGGCTACACCTTC.

CDR3 bases: TGTGCCAGTAGTCCTCTGAACACTGAAGCTTTCTTT. The encoded protein is CASSPLNTEAFF. The chain is built from TRBV19 and TRBJ1-1, with no clear D. V lost 5 bases and J 0 bases, leaving 4 bases between the germline ends. The germline CDR1 and CDR2 sequences are LNHDA and SQIVND (reference sequence). This CDR3 comprises 12 residues.

This sequence joins TRBV18 and TRBJ2-7; D gene uncertain. CDR1 is KGHSH and CDR2 is LQKENI in the germline V gene. The CDR3 is 12 amino acids. Trimming shortened V by 3 bases and J by 3 bases, and 6 bases separated the two germline ends. The CDR3 nucleotides are TGTGCCAGCTCACCTGGGTACTACGAGCAGTACTTC. Translation: CASSPGYYEQYF.

V and J are TRBV6-1 and TRBJ2-2, with D unclear. Germline V lookup: CDR1 MNHNS, CDR2 SASEGT. V was cut by 5 bases and J by 6 bases, with 10 bases left in between. This CDR3 spans 13 amino acids. CDR3 DNA: TGTGCCAGCAGTTTGGGAAACGCCGGGGAGCTGTTTTTT. It translates to CASSLGNAGELFF.

The J gene is TRBJ1-5, the V gene TRBV6-5; the D is unclear. With 6 bases removed from V and 7 bases from J, the gap between germline ends came to 7 bases. This CDR3 comprises 11 residues. Germline-derived CDR1 and CDR2 are MNHEY and SVGAGI. CDR3 in DNA: TGTGCCAGCAGGGCAGGACAGCCCCAGCATTTT. This translates into CASRAGQPQHF.

This chain connects TRBV28 to TRBJ2-7; D unresolved. Germline CDR1 reads MDHEN; CDR2 reads SYDVKM. The CDR3 totals 11 residues. V was clipped by 10 bases and J by 3 bases, with 10 bases between them. The DNA of the CDR3 is TGTGCCACCCAACAGTACTACGAGCAGTACTTC. Translation: CATQQYYEQYF.

The V and J genes are TRBV6-2 or TRBV6-3 and TRBJ1-5, with 9 bases matching TRBD1. The CDR3 covers 16 residues. The germline gives CDR1 MNHEY, CDR2 SVGEGT. The ends lost 6 bases at V and 3 bases at J; junction bases unmatched: 9. The CDR3 DNA is TGTGCCAGCAGCCCAAATGACAGGGGGAACAATCAGCCCCAGCATTTT. This sequence encodes CASSPNDRGNNQPQHF.

This clone came up a few times. V gene TRBV5-6 combines with J gene TRBJ2-7, with TRBD1 as a possible D gene (6 bases). The germline gives CDR1 SGHDT, CDR2 YYEEEE. This CDR3 is 15 amino acids long. V was shortened by 4 bases and J by 5 bases, with 19 bases between the two germline ends. The CDR3 protein is CASSPAGTGRHEQYF. The CDR3 bases are TGTGCCAGCAGCCCGGCCGGCACAGGGAGACACGAGCAGTACTTC.

The chain combines TRBV19 with TRBJ1-2, with D perhaps matching TRBD1 (5 bases). V was shortened by 4 bases and J by 6 bases, with 18 bases between the two germline ends. The CDR3 is 15 amino acids. Germline values: CDR1 LNHDA, CDR2 SQIVND (reference sequence). The CDR3 DNA reads as TGTGCCAGTAGTACCTCCGGGACGCGAGGCGATGGCTACACCTTC. This gives the protein CASSTSGTRGDGYTF.